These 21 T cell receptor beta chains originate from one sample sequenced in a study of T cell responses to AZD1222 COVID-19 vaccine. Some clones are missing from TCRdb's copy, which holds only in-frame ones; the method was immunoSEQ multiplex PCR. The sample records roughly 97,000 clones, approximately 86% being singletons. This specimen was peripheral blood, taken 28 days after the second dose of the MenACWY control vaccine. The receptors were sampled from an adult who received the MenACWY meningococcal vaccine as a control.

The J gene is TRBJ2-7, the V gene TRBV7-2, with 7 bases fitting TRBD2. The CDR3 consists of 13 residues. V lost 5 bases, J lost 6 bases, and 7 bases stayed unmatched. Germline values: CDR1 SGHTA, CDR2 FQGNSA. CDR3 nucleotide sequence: TGTGCCAGCAGCACTCAGGGAGGGGTCGAGCAGTACTTC. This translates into CASSTQGGVEQYF.

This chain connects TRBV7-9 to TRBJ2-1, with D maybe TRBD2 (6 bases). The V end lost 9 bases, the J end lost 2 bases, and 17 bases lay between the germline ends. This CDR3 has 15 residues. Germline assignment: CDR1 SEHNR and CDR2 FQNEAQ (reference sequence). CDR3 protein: CASKPWRGAYNEQFF. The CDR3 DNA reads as TGTGCCAGTAAACCGTGGCGGGGCGCCTACAATGAGCAGTTCTTC.

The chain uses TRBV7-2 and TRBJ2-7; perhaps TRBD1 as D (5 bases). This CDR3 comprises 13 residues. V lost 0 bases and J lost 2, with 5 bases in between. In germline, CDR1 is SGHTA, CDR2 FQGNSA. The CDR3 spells CASSLAGAYEQYF. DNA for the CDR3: TGTGCCAGCAGCTTAGCAGGGGCCTACGAGCAGTACTTC.

The CDR3 sequence is CASSVTGENTIYF. Here the CDR3 DNA reads TGTGCCAGCTCAGTGACAGGGGAAAACACCATATATTTT. The rearrangement links TRBV18 to TRBJ1-3; TRBD1 matches 8 bases. CDR3 length: 13 residues. Germline lookup yields CDR1 KGHSH and CDR2 LQKENI. J was trimmed by 6 bases and V by 5 bases; bases with no gene match: 3.

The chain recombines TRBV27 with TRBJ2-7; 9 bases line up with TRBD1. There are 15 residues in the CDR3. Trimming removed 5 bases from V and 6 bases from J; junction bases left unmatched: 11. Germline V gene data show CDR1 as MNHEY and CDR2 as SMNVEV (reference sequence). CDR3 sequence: CASSASGTGRREQYF. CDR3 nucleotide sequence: TGTGCCAGCAGTGCATCCGGGACAGGGCGTCGCGAGCAGTACTTC.

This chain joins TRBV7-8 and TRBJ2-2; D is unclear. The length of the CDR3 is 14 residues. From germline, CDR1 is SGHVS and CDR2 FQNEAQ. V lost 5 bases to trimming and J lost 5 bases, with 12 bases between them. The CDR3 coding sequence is TGTGCCAGCAGCCAGCCTTTTAGTACCGGGGAGCTGTTTTTT. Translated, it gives CASSQPFSTGELFF. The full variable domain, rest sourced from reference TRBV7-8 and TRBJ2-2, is GAGVSQSPRYKVAKRGQDVALRCDPISGHVSLFWYQQALGQGPEFLTYFQNEAQLDKSGLPSDRFFAERPEGSVSTLKIQRTQQEDSAVYLCASSQPFSTGELFFGEGSRLTVL.

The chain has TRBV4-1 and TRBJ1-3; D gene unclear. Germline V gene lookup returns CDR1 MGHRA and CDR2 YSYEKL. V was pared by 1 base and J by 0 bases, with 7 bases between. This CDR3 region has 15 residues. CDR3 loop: CASSQVPLSGNTIYF. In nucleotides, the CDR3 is TGCGCCAGCAGCCAAGTCCCCCTCTCTGGAAACACCATATATTTT.

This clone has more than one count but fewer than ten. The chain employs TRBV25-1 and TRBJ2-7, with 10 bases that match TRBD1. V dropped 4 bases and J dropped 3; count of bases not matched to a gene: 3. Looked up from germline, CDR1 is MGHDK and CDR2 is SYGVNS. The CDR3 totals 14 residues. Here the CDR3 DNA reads TGTGCCAGCAGTGTCCGGACAGGGGGCTACGAGCAGTACTTC. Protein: CASSVRTGGYEQYF.

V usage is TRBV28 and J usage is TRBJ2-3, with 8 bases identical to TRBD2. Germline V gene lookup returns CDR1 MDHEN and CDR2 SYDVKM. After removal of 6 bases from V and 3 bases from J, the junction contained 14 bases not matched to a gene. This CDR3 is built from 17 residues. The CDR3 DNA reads TGTGCCAGCAGCCCAGGCGGGGGGCTTTTCCGGACAGATACGCAGTATTTT. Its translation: CASSPGGGLFRTDTQYF.

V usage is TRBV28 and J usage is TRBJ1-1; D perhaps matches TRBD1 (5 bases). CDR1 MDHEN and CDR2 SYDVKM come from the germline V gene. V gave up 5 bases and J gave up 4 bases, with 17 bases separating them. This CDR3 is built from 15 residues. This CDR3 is CASSLTTGGVTEAFF. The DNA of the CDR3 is TGTGCCAGCAGTCTCACAACGGGGGGAGTCACTGAAGCTTTCTTT.

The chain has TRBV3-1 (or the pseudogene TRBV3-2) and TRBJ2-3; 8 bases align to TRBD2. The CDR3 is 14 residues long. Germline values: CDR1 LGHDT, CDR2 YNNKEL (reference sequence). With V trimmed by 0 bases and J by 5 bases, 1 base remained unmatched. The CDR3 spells CASSQDRGGDTQYF. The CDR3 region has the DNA TGTGCCAGCAGCCAAGATCGGGGGGGAGATACGCAGTATTTT.

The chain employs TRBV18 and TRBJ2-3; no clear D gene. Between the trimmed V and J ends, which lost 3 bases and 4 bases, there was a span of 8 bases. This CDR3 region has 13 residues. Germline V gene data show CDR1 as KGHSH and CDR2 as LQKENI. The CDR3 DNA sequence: TGTGCCAGCTCACCTCTATTCCCAGATACGCAGTATTTT. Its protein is CASSPLFPDTQYF.

The CDR3 protein is CASSPPPTRGGANTIYF. CDR3 sequence (DNA): TGTGCCAGCAGCCCCCCCCCGACACGAGGGGGCGCAAACACCATATATTTT. The V gene is TRBV7-2, the J gene TRBJ1-3, with 7 bases lining up with TRBD1. Germline assignment: CDR1 SGHTA and CDR2 FQGNSA. V lost 5 bases and J lost 6; bases outside the gene matches: 16. The CDR3 consists of 17 residues.

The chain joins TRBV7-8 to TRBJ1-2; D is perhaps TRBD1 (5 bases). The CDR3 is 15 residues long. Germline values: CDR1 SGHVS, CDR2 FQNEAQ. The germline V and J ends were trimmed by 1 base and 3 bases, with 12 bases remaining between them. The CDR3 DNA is TGTGCCAGCAGCTTAGATTCCAGGGCGGACTATGGCTACACCTTC. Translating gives CASSLDSRADYGYTF. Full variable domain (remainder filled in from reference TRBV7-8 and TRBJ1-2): GAGVSQSPRYKVAKRGQDVALRCDPISGHVSLFWYQQALGQGPEFLTYFQNEAQLDKSGLPSDRFFAERPEGSVSTLKIQRTQQEDSAVYLCASSLDSRADYGYTFGSGTRLTVV.

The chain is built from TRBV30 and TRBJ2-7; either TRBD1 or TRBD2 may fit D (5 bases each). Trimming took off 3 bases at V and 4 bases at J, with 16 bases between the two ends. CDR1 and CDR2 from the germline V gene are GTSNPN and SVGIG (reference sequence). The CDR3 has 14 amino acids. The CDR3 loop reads CAWRRGDNWYEQYF. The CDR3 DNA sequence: TGTGCCTGGAGGAGGGGAGATAATTGGTACGAGCAGTACTTC. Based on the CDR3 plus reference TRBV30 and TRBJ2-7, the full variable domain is SQTIHQWPATLVQPVGSPLSLECTVEGTSNPNLYWYRQAAGRGLQLLFYSVGIGQISSEVPQNLSASRPQDRQFILSSKKLLLSDSGFYLCAWRRGDNWYEQYFGPGTRLTVT.

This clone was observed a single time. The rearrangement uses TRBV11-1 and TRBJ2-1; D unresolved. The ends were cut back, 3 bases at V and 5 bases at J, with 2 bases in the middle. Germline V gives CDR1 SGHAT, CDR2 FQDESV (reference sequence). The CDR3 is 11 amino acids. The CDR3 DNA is TGTGCCAGCAGCTTGCACAATGAGCAGTTCTTC. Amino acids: CASSLHNEQFF.

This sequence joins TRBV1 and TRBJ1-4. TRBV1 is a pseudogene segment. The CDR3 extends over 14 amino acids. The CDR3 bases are TGCACCAGCAGCCAGGCCTTCCTGGTGGGGAAACTGTTTTTT. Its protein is CTSSQAFLVGKLFF.

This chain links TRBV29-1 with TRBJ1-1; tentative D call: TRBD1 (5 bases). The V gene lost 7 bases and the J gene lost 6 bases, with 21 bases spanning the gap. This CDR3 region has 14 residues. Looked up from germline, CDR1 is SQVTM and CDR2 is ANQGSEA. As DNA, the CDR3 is TGCAGCGCCATACGACTATACAGGTCATCTGAAGCTTTCTTT. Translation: CSAIRLYRSSEAFF. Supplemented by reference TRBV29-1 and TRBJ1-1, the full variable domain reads SAVISQKPSRDICQRGTSLTIQCQVDSQVTMMFWYRQQPGQSLTLIATANQGSEATYESGFVIDKFPISRPNLTFSTLTVSNMSPEDSSIYLCSAIRLYRSSEAFFGQGTRLTVV.

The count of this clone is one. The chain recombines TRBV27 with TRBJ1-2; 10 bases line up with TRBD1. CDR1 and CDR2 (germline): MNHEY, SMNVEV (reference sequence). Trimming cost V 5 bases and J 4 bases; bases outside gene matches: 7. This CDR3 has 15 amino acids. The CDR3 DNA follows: TGTGCCAGCAGTCCCGGGACAGGGGAGGCCTATGGCTACACCTTC. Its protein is CASSPGTGEAYGYTF.

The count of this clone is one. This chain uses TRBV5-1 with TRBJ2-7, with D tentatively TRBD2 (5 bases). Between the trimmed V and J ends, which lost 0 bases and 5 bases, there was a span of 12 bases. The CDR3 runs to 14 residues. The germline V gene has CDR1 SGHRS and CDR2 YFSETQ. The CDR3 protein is CASSLGLAQDEQYF. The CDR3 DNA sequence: TGCGCCAGCAGCTTGGGGCTAGCTCAGGACGAGCAGTACTTC. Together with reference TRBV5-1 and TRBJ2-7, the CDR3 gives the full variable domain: KAGVTQTPRYLIKTRGQQVTLSCSPISGHRSVSWYQQTPGQGLQFLFEYFSETQRNKGNFPGRFSGRQFSNSRSEMNVSTLELGDSALYLCASSLGLAQDEQYFGPGTRLTVT.

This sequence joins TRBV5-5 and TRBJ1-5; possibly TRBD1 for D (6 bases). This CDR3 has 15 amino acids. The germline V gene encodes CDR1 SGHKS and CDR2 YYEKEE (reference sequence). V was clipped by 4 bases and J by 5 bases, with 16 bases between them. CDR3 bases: TGTGCCAGCAGCCCTTTAGGGGGGGCACATCAGCCCCAGCATTTT. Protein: CASSPLGGAHQPQHF. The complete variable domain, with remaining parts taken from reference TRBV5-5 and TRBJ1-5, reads DAGVTQSPTHLIKTRGQQVTLRCSPISGHKSVSWYQQVLGQGPQFIFQYYEKEERGRGNFPDRFSARQFPNYSSELNVNALLLGDSALYLCASSPLGGAHQPQHFGDGTRLSIL.